This T cell receptor (beta chain) was sequenced during a study of T-cell reconstitution after alpha-beta-depleted transplantation in children. Overall study results and limits: The origin of high day-60 TCRbeta diversity in some patients lay in surviving recipient T cells and thymic progenitors. From newly produced T cells came most of the T-cell counts and diversity one year after transplant. It was reported that alpha-beta T cells came from several hundred expanded graft clones (about two months after transplant).

Unique molecular identifiers were incorporated when the TCRbeta library was constructed. TCRdb re-called the PCR reads through MiXCR, storing one row per CDR3 protein. Seen here are fewer than 1 million distinct CDR3 sequences, roughly 15% observed once, and the top ten hold approximately 5%. This clonotype was recorded a few times. Its antigen is not identified. Sequences were derived from PBMCs, mostly from graft donor cells, sampled 360 days after TCRalphabeta/CD19-depleted stem cell transplant. This sequence was found in a male patient aged 10-17 years who had a stem cell transplant for acute lymphoblastic leukemia, so the T cells may come from the graft donor.

The CDR3 coding sequence is TGTGCCAGCAGCTTAAGAAATGATGAAAAACTGTTTTTT. The encoded protein is CASSLRNDEKLFF. The rearrangement uses TRBV7-9 and TRBJ1-4; no clear D. V shed 2 bases and J shed 6 bases, with 7 bases lying between them. CDR3 length: 13 residues. Germline V gene lookup returns CDR1 SEHNR and CDR2 FQNEAQ (reference sequence).